These 17 T cell receptor beta chains originate from one sample sequenced in a study of T cell clones after liver transplantation. Clones were read by immunoSEQ multiplex PCR, and TCRdb kept only the in-frame ones, dropping some. The sample lists about 80,000 clones; 70% to 85% were seen once. The input for sequencing was CD4+ T cells from blood, taken 46 months after liver transplant. The receptor source for this set is a human patient who received a liver transplant. The T cells may come from the graft donor.

This clone was observed a handful of times. The chain links TRBV4-1 to TRBJ1-2; D gene ambiguous. The V end lost 0 bases, the J end lost 2 bases, and 7 bases lay between the germline ends. In germline, CDR1 is MGHRA, CDR2 YSYEKL. The CDR3 consists of 14 residues. Here the CDR3 reads CASSQDAQNYGYTF. CDR3 coding DNA: TGCGCCAGCAGCCAAGATGCCCAGAACTATGGCTACACCTTC.

This chain links TRBV28 with TRBJ1-2; D not resolved. Germline V gene sequence: CDR1 MDHEN, CDR2 SYDVKM. CDR3 length: 12 amino acids. V was shortened by 7 bases and J by 3 bases, with 9 bases between the two germline ends. The CDR3 here is CASTGRYYGYTF. CDR3 coding DNA: TGTGCCAGCACCGGACGGTACTATGGCTACACCTTC.

The V and J genes are TRBV9 and TRBJ2-7; D is unclear. V was shortened by 0 bases and J by 3 bases, with 13 bases between the two germline ends. The CDR3 spans 15 residues. Germline values: CDR1 SGDLS, CDR2 YYNGEE. CDR3 protein: CASSVAPAMSYEQYF. In DNA, the CDR3 is TGTGCCAGCAGCGTAGCTCCGGCAATGAGCTACGAGCAGTACTTC.

The chain couples TRBV5-1 to TRBJ1-3; D call uncertain. Trimming took 4 bases from V and 10 from J, leaving 18 bases between them. The germline V gene encodes CDR1 SGHRS and CDR2 YFSETQ. CDR3 length: 14 residues. The CDR3 sequence: CASSPDTRKATIYF. The CDR3 DNA reads as TGCGCCAGCAGCCCCGACACCCGGAAGGCAACCATATATTTT. Filled out from reference TRBV5-1 and TRBJ1-3, the complete variable domain reads KAGVTQTPRYLIKTRGQQVTLSCSPISGHRSVSWYQQTPGQGLQFLFEYFSETQRNKGNFPGRFSGRQFSNSRSEMNVSTLELGDSALYLCASSPDTRKATIYFGEGSWLTVV.

The V call is TRBV7-3, the J call TRBJ2-3; 7 bases are shared with TRBD1. The junction had 11 bases not matched to a gene; V was cut back by 4 bases and J by 4 bases. Germline lookup yields CDR1 SGHTA and CDR2 FQGTGA. The CDR3 has 16 amino acids. In DNA, the CDR3 is TGTGCCAGCAGCTACTGGGGAAGAGGGGGCCCAGATACGCAGTATTTT. It specifies CASSYWGRGGPDTQYF. The variable domain in full, with the rest retrieved from reference TRBV7-3 and TRBJ2-3, is GAGVSQTPSNKVTEKGKYVELRCDPISGHTALYWYRQSLGQGPEFLIYFQGTGAADDSGLPNDRFFAVRPEGSVSTLKIQRTERGDSAVYLCASSYWGRGGPDTQYFGPGTRLTVL.

The V and J genes are TRBV4-1 and TRBJ1-4; D ambiguous. Germline lookup yields CDR1 MGHRA and CDR2 YSYEKL. This CDR3 is built from 15 residues. Deletions cut 2 bases from V and 7 bases from J, with 14 bases between. Written as DNA, the CDR3 is TGCGCCAGCAGCCAATCAATCGGGGAGCGTGAAAAACTGTTTTTT. This codes for CASSQSIGEREKLFF.

The V and J genes are TRBV5-1 and TRBJ2-1; perhaps TRBD1 as D (6 bases). This CDR3 is 16 amino acids long. Germline V gene lookup returns CDR1 SGHRS and CDR2 YFSETQ. Trimming left V 0 bases short and J 3 bases short, with 13 bases between. CDR3 in DNA: TGCGCCAGCAGCTTGGTACAGGGTGGAGGCTACAATGAGCAGTTCTTC. This sequence encodes CASSLVQGGGYNEQFF.

The CDR3 is CASSLDGVSSYEQYF. In DNA, the CDR3 is TGCGCCAGCAGTTTAGACGGGGTGAGCTCCTACGAGCAGTACTTC. V is TRBV5-1 and J is TRBJ2-7; D is possibly TRBD2 (5 bases). Trimming removed 5 bases at V and 0 bases at J, with 15 bases between. The CDR3 loop spans 15 amino acids. Germline V CDR1 and CDR2: SGHRS, YFSETQ.

This chain joins TRBV2 and TRBJ2-5, with D uncertain. The V gene lost 6 bases and the J gene lost 4 bases, with 12 bases spanning the gap. CDR1 is SNHLY, CDR2 FYNNEI, per germline. This CDR3 comprises 13 residues. In DNA, the CDR3 is TGTGCCAGCAGGTACAGAGGCGGAGAGACCCAGTACTTC. Residues: CASRYRGGETQYF.

The rearrangement joins TRBV11-3 to TRBJ2-3; D is perhaps TRBD2 (5 bases). The CDR3 is 13 residues long. Germline V lookup: CDR1 SGHNT, CDR2 YENEEA. The ends were cut back, 0 bases at V and 8 bases at J, with 9 bases in the middle. The CDR3 coding sequence is TGTGCCAGCAGCTTAGATCTCGAGGGTACGCAGTATTTT. Its protein product is CASSLDLEGTQYF.

This clone was observed a handful of times. The chain has TRBV28 and TRBJ2-7; D is perhaps TRBD1 (6 bases). Trimming took 2 bases from V and 5 from J, leaving 16 bases between them. Germline CDR1 MDHEN, CDR2 SYDVKM. The CDR3 spans 15 residues. Here the CDR3 reads CASSLIEGNRDEQYF. CDR3 bases: TGTGCCAGCAGTTTAATAGAGGGAAACAGGGACGAGCAGTACTTC.

J is TRBJ2-1 and V is TRBV10-3; 13 nucleotides align to TRBD2. This CDR3 is 17 amino acids long. Germline trimming cut 3 bases from V and 9 bases from J; bases unmatched to any gene: 11. The V gene's germline CDR1 is ENHRY and CDR2 SYGVKD. The CDR3 region is CAISETPWTSGRFEQFF. The CDR3 region has the DNA TGTGCCATCAGTGAAACCCCATGGACTAGCGGGAGATTTGAGCAGTTCTTC.

The chain couples TRBV7-9 to TRBJ1-1; the D gene is possibly TRBD1 (6 bases). Germline CDR1 SEHNR, CDR2 FQNEAQ (reference sequence). V was cut by 4 bases and J by 5 bases, with 8 bases left in between. CDR3 length: 12 amino acids. The CDR3 coding sequence is TGTGCCAGCAGCTCCACAGGGACTGAAGCTTTCTTT. Amino acid sequence: CASSSTGTEAFF.

The V call is TRBV12-1, the J call TRBJ1-1; TRBD1 is the table's D call and was not checked against the DNA. TRBV12-1 is a documented pseudogene. The CDR3 sequence is 14 residues long. The CDR3 DNA reads TGTGCCAGCAGCCCCAGGGTAACGGACACTGAAGCTTTCTTT. It is translated as CASSPRVTDTEAFF.

V is TRBV28 and J is TRBJ2-3; 9 positions match TRBD1. There are 15 residues in the CDR3. V was pared by 6 bases and J by 5 bases, with 9 bases of the junction left unmatched. CDR1 and CDR2 from the germline V gene are MDHEN and SYDVKM. CDR3 region: CASRDPGQGKDTQYF. DNA of the CDR3: TGTGCCAGCAGGGACCCGGGACAGGGAAAAGATACGCAGTATTTT.

There are a few counts of this clone. This chain links TRBV7-3 with TRBJ2-5, with D hard to call. CDR1 is SGHTA and CDR2 is FQGTGA in the germline V gene. V dropped 1 base and J dropped 7 bases, with 10 bases sitting between them. The CDR3 has 13 amino acids. CDR3 nucleotides: TGTGCCAGCAGCTTAATAGGCGCTTCGACCCAGTACTTC. Translated, it gives CASSLIGASTQYF.

The rearrangement links TRBV19 to TRBJ2-3; 10 bases fit TRBD1. Germline trimming cut 5 bases from V and 3 bases from J; bases unmatched to any gene: 5. CDR1 is LNHDA and CDR2 is SQIVND in the germline V gene (reference sequence). The CDR3 consists of 15 residues. CDR3 DNA: TGTGCCAGTAGTTTCGGGACAGGGGTGACAGATACGCAGTATTTT. This translates into CASSFGTGVTDTQYF. The whole variable domain, remainder taken from reference TRBV19 and TRBJ2-3, is DGGITQSPKYLFRKEGQNVTLSCEQNLNHDAMYWYRQDPGQGLRLIYYSQIVNDFQKGDIAEGYSVSREKKESFPLTVTSAQKNPTAFYLCASSFGTGVTDTQYFGPGTRLTVL.